The 10 T cell receptor beta chains below were found in one sample sequenced in a study of control samples from healthy donors and cancer patients. Libraries were prepared by immunoSEQ multiplex PCR; TCRdb keeps only in-frame clonotypes and omits some of them. The sample has approximately 170,000 clones; more than 90% are singletons. Source material: blood. The receptor source for this set is a man aged 30-40 years in good health.

The CDR3 DNA follows: TGTGCCAGCAGTTTATCCTCCTACAATGAGCAGTTCTTC. Translated: CASSLSSYNEQFF. The chain employs TRBV28 and TRBJ2-1; unclear D gene. The CDR3 runs to 13 residues. Germline CDR1 reads MDHEN; CDR2 reads SYDVKM. The V and J ends lost 1 base and 0 bases respectively, with 1 base between them.

The V call is TRBV6-5, the J call TRBJ2-2; D is ambiguous. CDR1 and CDR2 (germline): MNHEY, SVGAGI. This CDR3 contains 15 residues. Trimming shortened V by 8 bases and J by 0 bases, and 13 bases separated the two germline ends. CDR3 amino acids: CASQFRLSNTGELFF. The DNA for the CDR3 is TGTGCCAGCCAGTTTAGGTTATCGAACACCGGGGAGCTGTTTTTT.

The chain couples TRBV3-1 (or the pseudogene TRBV3-2) to TRBJ2-1; 7 nucleotides align to TRBD2. Germline V CDR1 and CDR2: LGHDT, YNNKEL (reference sequence). The CDR3 runs 14 residues. V shed 4 bases and J 6 bases; nucleotides not matched to a gene: 6. CDR3 protein: CASSRTSILNEQFF. CDR3 nucleotide sequence: TGTGCCAGCAGCCGGACTAGTATTCTCAATGAGCAGTTCTTC.

This chain links TRBV30 with TRBJ2-3, with 9 bases aligning to TRBD1. The junction had 8 bases not matched to a gene; V was cut back by 5 bases and J by 2 bases. The CDR3 is 15 amino acids. CDR1 is GTSNPN and CDR2 is SVGIG in the germline V gene (reference sequence). This CDR3 reads CAWGRGDRDTDTQYF. The CDR3 region has the DNA TGTGCCTGGGGTAGGGGGGACAGGGACACAGATACGCAGTATTTT.

V is TRBV4-2 and J is TRBJ2-5; 11 bases line up with TRBD2. The trim removed 3 bases at V and 3 bases at J, leaving 0 bases unmatched. Germline values: CDR1 LGHNA, CDR2 YNFKEQ. The CDR3 loop spans 14 amino acids. CDR3 DNA: TGTGCCAGCAGCCAGACTAGCGGGAAAGAGACCCAGTACTTC. As protein: CASSQTSGKETQYF.

The rearrangement links TRBV5-5 to TRBJ1-1, with 7 nucleotides matching TRBD1. CDR1 is SGHKS and CDR2 is YYEKEE in the germline V gene (reference sequence). With V trimmed by 4 bases and J by 3 bases, 15 bases remained unmatched. The CDR3 consists of 17 residues. CDR3 in DNA: TGTGCCAGCAGCCGACGTCTTGAGGGGGCGATGTACACTGAAGCTTTCTTT. Encoded protein: CASSRRLEGAMYTEAFF.

The V gene is TRBV18, the J gene TRBJ2-7, with D possibly matching TRBD2 (6 bases). This CDR3 is 15 amino acids long. Looked up from germline, CDR1 is KGHSH and CDR2 is LQKENI. V lost 2 bases and J 2 bases, leaving 13 bases between the germline ends. CDR3 in amino acids: CASSPAGLLPYEQYF. CDR3 bases: TGTGCCAGCTCACCAGCGGGGCTCCTACCCTACGAGCAGTACTTC. Filled out from reference TRBV18 and TRBJ2-7, the complete variable domain reads NAGVMQNPRHLVRRRGQEARLRCSPMKGHSHVYWYRQLPEEGLKFMVYLQKENIIDESGMPKERFSAEFPKEGPSILRIQQVVRGDSAAYFCASSPAGLLPYEQYFGPGTRLTVT.

V is TRBV6-1 and J is TRBJ2-5; tentative D call: TRBD2 (6 bases). In germline, CDR1 is MNHNS, CDR2 SASEGT. The CDR3 has 13 residues. Between the trimmed V and J ends, which lost 7 bases and 5 bases, there was a span of 14 bases. As DNA, the CDR3 is TGTGCCAGCACCCACGGGGGTCGGGAGACCCAGTACTTC. Protein sequence: CASTHGGRETQYF.

This chain links TRBV27 with TRBJ1-5; perhaps TRBD1 as D (5 bases). CDR1 and CDR2 (germline): MNHEY, SMNVEV (reference sequence). This CDR3 contains 13 residues. V lost 0 bases, J lost 7 bases, and 7 bases lay in between. In DNA, the CDR3 is TGTGCCAGCAGTTTATCGGGGGTCCAGCCCCAGCATTTT. Its translation: CASSLSGVQPQHF.

This clone was counted between two and nine times. The J gene is TRBJ1-1, the V gene TRBV5-6; 7 bases align to TRBD1. Germline V gene data show CDR1 as SGHDT and CDR2 as YYEEEE. J lost 8 bases, V lost 0 bases, and 7 bases had no gene match. The CDR3 totals 14 residues. CDR3 coding DNA: TGTGCCAGCAGCTTGGGAGGGGGCAGACGAGAAGCTTTCTTT. Translated: CASSLGGGRREAFF.